Following are 20 T cell receptor beta chains from one sample sequenced in a study of radiation and T cells in renal cell carcinoma. This table comes from immunoSEQ multiplex PCR, and its TCRdb copy is limited to in-frame clones, with some not included. The sample has some 150,000 clones, about 91% seen once. Time point denoted: blood 2 weeks post-SBRT. Treatment in this sample: 15 Gy SBRT to primary tumor, nephrectomy 4 weeks later. The sample in question was blood, obtained from a patient whose treatment included radiotherapy and nephrectomy. Receptor source: a woman aged 45 to 65 with renal cell carcinoma.

The gene calls are TRBV6-1 and TRBJ2-3; D is possibly TRBD1 (5 bases). The CDR3 covers 15 residues. Trimming removed 3 bases at V and 2 bases at J, with 12 bases between. Germline-derived CDR1 and CDR2 are MNHNS and SASEGT. CDR3 residues: CASSDSQGYTDTQYF. In nucleotides, the CDR3 is TGTGCCAGCAGTGATAGTCAGGGATACACAGATACGCAGTATTTT.

V is TRBV11-2 and J is TRBJ1-1; D remains ambiguous. Deletions cut 0 bases from V and 1 base from J, with 6 bases between. This CDR3 has 14 residues. The germline V gene encodes CDR1 SGHAT and CDR2 FQNNGV. CDR3 residues: CASSLDSPNTEAFF. CDR3 nucleotides: TGTGCCAGCAGCTTAGACAGTCCGAACACTGAAGCTTTCTTT. The full variable domain, its missing parts supplied by reference TRBV11-2 and TRBJ1-1, is EAGVAQSPRYKIIEKRQSVAFWCNPISGHATLYWYQQILGQGPKLLIQFQNNGVVDDSQLPKDRFSAERLKGVDSTLKIQPAKLEDSAVYLCASSLDSPNTEAFFGQGTRLTVV.

The chain couples TRBV19 to TRBJ1-5, with D possibly being TRBD1 (6 bases). The CDR3 has 16 residues. CDR1 is LNHDA, CDR2 SQIVND, per germline (reference sequence). Trimming removed 6 bases from V and 8 bases from J, with 23 bases in between. The CDR3 protein is CASRPWRGQAFEPQHF. The CDR3 DNA reads TGTGCCAGTAGGCCCTGGCGGGGGCAGGCCTTTGAGCCCCAGCATTTT.

The chain combines TRBV11-1 with TRBJ2-7, with D unclear. Germline V CDR1 and CDR2: SGHAT, FQDESV (reference sequence). V lost 5 bases, J lost 3 bases, and 14 bases lay in between. This CDR3 region has 14 residues. CDR3 sequence (DNA): TGTGCCAGCAGCGGTTGGAAGGGCGTCTACGAGCAGTACTTC. Translation gives CASSGWKGVYEQYF.

CDR3 sequence (DNA): TGCGCCAGCGCCAAACAGGCGACAACTTACAAAGAGACCCAGTACTTC. Protein: CASAKQATTYKETQYF. The rearrangement links TRBV5-1 to TRBJ2-5; the D gene is possibly TRBD1 (5 bases). The ends were cut back, 7 bases at V and 3 bases at J, with 22 bases in the middle. Germline V CDR1 and CDR2: SGHRS, YFSETQ. This CDR3 region has 16 residues.

The genes are TRBV19 and TRBJ1-6, with D perhaps matching TRBD1 (6 bases). CDR3 length: 14 residues. Looked up from germline, CDR1 is LNHDA and CDR2 is SQIVND (reference sequence). Trimming shortened V by 5 bases and J by 7 bases, and 12 bases separated the two germline ends. The CDR3 DNA follows: TGTGCCAGTAGTTTTGACAGGCGGAATTCACCCCTCCACTTT. Protein sequence: CASSFDRRNSPLHF.

The chain recombines TRBV7-2 with TRBJ1-5, with D unclear. CDR3 length: 15 residues. Per germline, CDR1 SGHTA and CDR2 FQGNSA. Trimming left V 3 bases short and J 0 bases short, with 9 bases between. DNA for the CDR3: TGTGCCAGCAGCTTCAACATGAATAGCAATCAGCCCCAGCATTTT. It yields the protein CASSFNMNSNQPQHF.

V and J are TRBV19 and TRBJ1-1; weak D call: TRBD1 (5 bases). The germline CDR1 and CDR2 sequences are LNHDA and SQIVND (reference sequence). V was pared by 6 bases and J by 1 base, with 18 bases between. This CDR3 spans 16 amino acids. The CDR3 DNA reads as TGTGCCAGTAGCATTGCCTCCGACAGTTGGAACACTGAAGCTTTCTTT. The encoded protein is CASSIASDSWNTEAFF.

The genes are TRBV7-9 and TRBJ2-5; 10 nucleotides line up with TRBD2. The CDR3 is 15 residues long. CDR1 is SEHNR and CDR2 is FQNEAQ in the germline V gene (reference sequence). Trimming cost V 5 bases and J 4 bases; bases outside gene matches: 7. CDR3 sequence reads: CASSTRLAGLETQYF. CDR3 DNA: TGTGCCAGCAGCACAAGACTAGCGGGTCTAGAGACCCAGTACTTC.

In nucleotides, the CDR3 is TGTGCCACCAGCAGAGATCAGGGGGAAAAACTGTTTTTT. Translated, it gives CATSRDQGEKLFF. This chain uses TRBV15 with TRBJ1-4; perhaps TRBD1 as D (6 bases). Germline V gene data show CDR1 as LNHNV and CDR2 as YYDKDF (reference sequence). The V gene lost 0 bases and the J gene lost 8 bases, with 7 bases spanning the gap. CDR3 length: 13 residues.

The chain employs TRBV30 and TRBJ1-5, with D perhaps matching TRBD1 (5 bases). Germline loops: CDR1 GTSNPN, CDR2 SVGIG (reference sequence). Between the trimmed V and J ends, which lost 7 bases and 2 bases, there was a span of 15 bases. This CDR3 has 14 amino acids. The CDR3 is CASTVGLGNQPQHF. CDR3 sequence (DNA): TGTGCCTCGACGGTGGGGCTCGGCAATCAGCCCCAGCATTTT.

The chain couples TRBV13 to TRBJ1-2; TRBD1 might be the D (5 bases). This CDR3 is 17 amino acids long. V shed 2 bases and J shed 3 bases, with 19 bases lying between them. Germline loops: CDR1 PRHDT, CDR2 FYEKMQ (reference sequence). The CDR3 is CASSLSGLETSYYGYTF. Written as DNA, the CDR3 is TGTGCCAGCAGCTTATCGGGACTGGAGACTTCCTACTATGGCTACACCTTC.

This rearrangement joins TRBV6-4 to TRBJ2-3, with D perhaps TRBD2 (6 bases). Trimming took off 2 bases at V and 2 bases at J, with 8 bases between the two ends. Germline-derived CDR1 and CDR2 are MRHNA and SNTAGT. The CDR3 covers 14 residues. The CDR3 DNA is TGTGCCAGCAGTGACGGGGGGACCACAGATACGCAGTATTTT. The encoded protein is CASSDGGTTDTQYF.

This rearrangement joins TRBV6-5 to TRBJ2-7; D is undetermined. The germline V and J ends were trimmed by 0 bases and 6 bases, with 18 bases remaining between them. Germline V gene sequence: CDR1 MNHEY, CDR2 SVGAGI. The CDR3 spans 16 residues. The CDR3 DNA is TGTGCCAGCAGTTACTCATCAGAGCCCAGTTTAAGCGAGCAGTACTTC. This gives the protein CASSYSSEPSLSEQYF.

The chain is built from TRBV19 and TRBJ1-6, with no clear D. This CDR3 has 13 amino acids. Germline CDR1 is LNHDA and CDR2 is SQIVND (reference sequence). The V end lost 7 bases, the J end lost 4 bases, and 8 bases lay between the germline ends. The CDR3 nucleotides are TGTGCCAGTAACGTCGGGTATAATTCACCCCTCCACTTT. Translation: CASNVGYNSPLHF.

The rearrangement links TRBV18 to TRBJ1-4, with TRBD1 as a possible D gene (5 bases). This CDR3 is built from 14 residues. Trimming cost V 5 bases and J 3 bases, with 10 bases left between them. Germline assignment: CDR1 KGHSH and CDR2 LQKENI. The CDR3 sequence is CASSSQTANEKLFF. The CDR3 DNA sequence: TGTGCCAGCTCATCCCAGACAGCTAATGAAAAACTGTTTTTT.

The rearrangement links TRBV6-1 to TRBJ1-4; no reliable D call. Germline CDR1 MNHNS, CDR2 SASEGT. Trimming shortened V by 0 bases and J by 8 bases, and 16 bases separated the two germline ends. This CDR3 spans 16 amino acids. The DNA for the CDR3 is TGTGCCAGCAGTGAAGCGCACAGTGCTTGGAGGGAAAAACTGTTTTTT. Its translation is CASSEAHSAWREKLFF.

The CDR3 sequence: CSARRRLAGGTDTQYF. The CDR3 DNA reads TGCAGCGCCCGAAGGCGACTAGCGGGGGGCACAGATACGCAGTATTTT. V usage is TRBV29-1 and J usage is TRBJ2-3; 12 nucleotides match TRBD2. The CDR3 covers 16 residues. The germline V gene encodes CDR1 SQVTM and CDR2 ANQGSEA. Trimming cost V 7 bases and J 1 base; bases outside gene matches: 9.

The genes are TRBV7-9 and TRBJ1-1; no clear D. The CDR3 extends over 14 amino acids. CDR1 is SEHNR and CDR2 is FQNEAQ in the germline V gene (reference sequence). V lost 0 bases, J lost 11 bases, and 16 bases lay in between. The CDR3 DNA reads as TGTGCCAGCAGCTTAGCGCGGGTAGGGAGCGTGGCTTTCTTT. Its translation is CASSLARVGSVAFF. Supplemented by reference TRBV7-9 and TRBJ1-1, the full variable domain reads DTGVSQNPRHKITKRGQNVTFRCDPISEHNRLYWYRQTLGQGPEFLTYFQNEAQLEKSRLLSDRFSAERPKGSFSTLEIQRTEQGDSAMYLCASSLARVGSVAFFGQGTRLTVV.

This clone was observed once. This chain joins TRBV7-8 and TRBJ2-7; D is perhaps TRBD1 or TRBD2 (5 bases each). The V end was cut by 3 bases, the J end by 1 base, with 13 bases between. CDR1 is SGHVS, CDR2 FQNEAQ, per germline. The CDR3 length is 15 residues. The CDR3 protein is CASSFDGTDSYEQYF. The DNA of the CDR3 is TGTGCCAGCAGCTTTGACGGGACGGATTCCTACGAGCAGTACTTC. Looking up the rest from reference TRBV7-8 and TRBJ2-7 gives the full variable domain: GAGVSQSPRYKVAKRGQDVALRCDPISGHVSLFWYQQALGQGPEFLTYFQNEAQLDKSGLPSDRFFAERPEGSVSTLKIQRTQQEDSAVYLCASSFDGTDSYEQYFGPGTRLTVT.